These T cell receptor beta chains were read from a single sample in a study of blood T cell repertoires in COVID-19. Profiling relied on immunoSEQ multiplex PCR, and the TCRdb table lists in-frame clones only, not all of them. This table has over 150,000 clones, approximately 86% appearing once. Sequenced: peripheral blood. The receptors originated from a man in his fifties or sixties with COVID-19, enrolled during active disease. Each CDR3 is given with its conserved first and last residue. A D gene is named only where the DNA matches it firmly. Size is omitted from some rows. Given values are once, few, many or a class for expanded clones.

v_call	j_call	d_call	clone_size	cdr3_nt	cdr3_aa
TRBV7-3	TRBJ1-1	TRBD1	NA	TGTGCCAGCAGCTCCCAGGGGGGCCTCGAAGCTTTCTTT	CASSSQGGLEAFF
TRBV27	TRBJ2-6	NA	NA	TGTGCCAGCAGGGGGGCCTCTGGGGCCAACGTCCTGACTTTC	CASRGASGANVLTF
TRBV6-5	TRBJ2-7	NA	NA	TGTGCCACCTCCCGGGACTTGAGCTCCTACGAGCAGTACTTC	CATSRDLSSYEQYF
TRBV19	TRBJ2-5	TRBD1	once	TGTGCCAGTAGACAGGGGCCCCAAGAGACCCAGTACTTC	CASRQGPQETQYF
TRBV7-9	TRBJ2-5	TRBD1	NA	TGTGCCAGCAGCCTGGACAGGGGAGGCGAGACCCAGTACTTC	CASSLDRGGETQYF
TRBV7-2	TRBJ1-2	TRBD1	NA	TGTGCCAGCAGCTTGACAGGGTATGGCTACACCTTC	CASSLTGYGYTF
TRBV6-2/TRBV6-3	TRBJ2-1	TRBD2	NA	TGTGCCAGCAGTTATGTTTCCAGCGGGGGGGCCTATGAGCAGTTCTTC	CASSYVSSGGAYEQFF
TRBV7-8	TRBJ1-1	TRBD1	NA	TGTGCCAGCAGCTTACAGGGACAGCGCACTGAAGCTTTCTTT	CASSLQGQRTEAFF
TRBV18	TRBJ2-5	NA	NA	TGTGCCAGCTCACCACCGGCGGGCGGGGAGACCCAGTACTTC	CASSPPAGGETQYF
TRBV7-2	TRBJ1-5	NA	once	TGTGCCAGCAGCGGGGTGGGGGCTTATCAGCCCCAGCATTTT	CASSGVGAYQPQHF
TRBV24-1	TRBJ2-2	NA	NA	TGTGCCACCAGTGGCTGGGGGCCGAACACCGGGGAGCTGTTTTTT	CATSGWGPNTGELFF
TRBV24-1	TRBJ2-1	TRBD2	NA	TGTGCCACCAGTGATCCTGACACTAGCGTTAATGAGCAGTTCTTC	CATSDPDTSVNEQFF
TRBV20-1	TRBJ2-2	NA	NA	TGCAGTGCTAGTTCACCAGGGGAGAACACCGGGGAGCTGTTTTTT	CSASSPGENTGELFF
TRBV19	TRBJ1-2	NA	few	TGTGCCAGTAGGAGCTCCGGTCGAGGCTATGGCTACACCTTC	CASRSSGRGYGYTF
TRBV28	TRBJ1-2	TRBD1	NA	TGTGCCAGCAGAACCGGGACAGGGGGCTATGGCTACACCTTC	CASRTGTGGYGYTF
TRBV28	TRBJ1-3	NA	NA	TGTGCCAGCAGTCCACTACAGGGAACTGGAAACACCATATATTTT	CASSPLQGTGNTIYF
TRBV9	TRBJ1-2	NA	NA	TGTGCCAGCAGCGTAGAAGAGGCAGTGAACTATGGCTACACCTTC	CASSVEEAVNYGYTF
TRBV19	TRBJ1-2	NA	NA	TGTGCCAGTAGTGCTAATCAGGGTTTCTGGGGCTACACCTTC	CASSANQGFWGYTF
TRBV6-5	TRBJ2-2	NA	few	TGTGCCAGCAGTTACTCCACGACAGGAGCCGGGGAGCTGTTTTTT	CASSYSTTGAGELFF
TRBV9	TRBJ2-7	TRBD2	NA	TGTGCCAGCAGTCCAGCTAGCGGGAGCCGGACCGAGCAGTACTTC	CASSPASGSRTEQYF
TRBV7-9	TRBJ1-1	NA	NA	TGTGCCAGCAGCTTAGGACAGTTCGGCACGGCTGAAGCTTTCTTT	CASSLGQFGTAEAFF
TRBV5-1	TRBJ1-2	NA	NA	TGCGCCAGCAGCCCAGGCCTGGATCCCATTAACTATGGCTACACCTTC	CASSPGLDPINYGYTF
TRBV18	TRBJ2-1	NA	once	TGTGCCAGCTCACCACCGGCGGGCTATGAGCAGTTCTTC	CASSPPAGYEQFF
TRBV2	TRBJ1-1	TRBD1	NA	TGTGCCAGCAGTTCGCAGGGGTCCGGGACAGGGTCGGGTTTCTTT	CASSSQGSGTGSGFF
TRBV28	TRBJ2-1	TRBD2	NA	TGTGCCAGCAGTTTTGTCAGCGGGAGGAGCAATGAGCAGTTCTTC	CASSFVSGRSNEQFF
TRBV20-1	TRBJ1-1	NA	NA	TGCAGTGCTAGTCTTTACAGGGAAGCTTTCTTT	CSASLYREAFF
TRBV5-1	TRBJ2-2	NA	NA	TGCGCCAGCAGCTTGTACAGGACGAACACCGGGGAGCTGTTTTTT	CASSLYRTNTGELFF
TRBV19	TRBJ1-1	TRBD1	NA	TGTGCCAGTAATACACAGGGGGCGGGGAGCACTGAAGCTTTCTTT	CASNTQGAGSTEAFF
TRBV2	TRBJ1-5	NA	NA	TGTGCCAGCTGCAGGGAACCTAGCAATCAGCCCCAGCATTTT	CASCREPSNQPQHF
TRBV2	TRBJ1-1	NA	once	TGTGCCAGCAGAAACCCCGGGGGGATCAAGACTGAAGCTTTCTTT	CASRNPGGIKTEAFF
TRBV24-1	TRBJ1-5	NA	NA	TGTGCCACGACACCCAACAGGGTGGGCCAGCCCCAGCATTTT	CATTPNRVGQPQHF
TRBV19	TRBJ1-1	NA	NA	TGTGCCAGTAGTCCCCTGGGGGGGGGAAGTCTAGAGGAAGCTTTCTTT	CASSPLGGGSLEEAFF
TRBV2	TRBJ2-5	NA	NA	TGTGCCAGCAGCGAACCAGGGGCTGAGACCCAGTACTTC	CASSEPGAETQYF
TRBV7-2	TRBJ2-3	TRBD1	NA	TGTGCCAGCAGCTTGGCCGGGAGCTCGGAGGGACAGGGAGCTACGCAGTATTTT	CASSLAGSSEGQGATQYF
TRBV25-1	TRBJ2-3	NA	NA	TGTGCCAGCAGTCGCGCGGATAGCACAGATACGCAGTATTTT	CASSRADSTDTQYF
TRBV6-2/TRBV6-3	TRBJ1-1	TRBD1	NA	TGTGCCAGCAGTACGGGGACAGGGGAAGCTTTCTTT	CASSTGTGEAFF
TRBV7-8	TRBJ1-5	NA	few	TGTGCCAGCAGCGCGGCCCAAGGTCAGCCCCAGCATTTT	CASSAAQGQPQHF
TRBV6-5	TRBJ1-2	NA	NA	TGTGCCAGCAACGAGGGGGGGCCGGGCTACACCTTC	CASNEGGPGYTF
TRBV6-4	TRBJ1-2	NA	NA	TGTGCCAGCAGTGACTCGGCAGGCCAGGGCCGCGGCTACACCTTC	CASSDSAGQGRGYTF
TRBV5-1	TRBJ2-5	NA	NA	TGCGCCAGCAGCGGGCGGACAGCCCAAGAGACCCAGTACTTC	CASSGRTAQETQYF
TRBV2	TRBJ1-5	NA	few	TGTGCCAGCAGCGACCAACAGGGTCAGCCCCAGCATTTT	CASSDQQGQPQHF
TRBV7-2	TRBJ1-3	TRBD1	NA	TGTGCCAGCAGCTTAGCCGGGACAGGGGGTTCTGGAAACACCATATATTTT	CASSLAGTGGSGNTIYF
TRBV27	TRBJ2-7	NA	NA	TGTGCCAGCAGTTTGAGCTTACCCTCCTACGAGCAGTACTTC	CASSLSLPSYEQYF
TRBV27	TRBJ2-7	NA	NA	TGTGCCAGCAGTTCGTCAGGGGAGGGTCGCTACGAGCAGTACTTC	CASSSSGEGRYEQYF
TRBV10-3	TRBJ1-2	NA	NA	TGTGCCATCAGTCAGGATCTATACTATGGCTACACCTTC	CAISQDLYYGYTF
TRBV18	TRBJ2-6	NA	NA	TGTGCCAGCTCACCTGTGGACAACTTCTCTGGGGCCAACGTCCTGACTTTC	CASSPVDNFSGANVLTF
TRBV18	TRBJ1-2	NA	NA	TGTGCCAGCTCACCACCGGTACAGATTTATGGCTACACCTTC	CASSPPVQIYGYTF
TRBV18	TRBJ1-1	TRBD1	NA	TGTGCCAGCTCACCGGGAGGGACAGGGGGAAAACCCGGGGAAGCTTTCTTT	CASSPGGTGGKPGEAFF